The sequence of this T cell receptor (beta chain) was determined in a study of blood T cells in healthy people across ages. Study-wide results and caveats: A greater number of naive CD4+ cells and higher diversity distinguished long-lived donors from aged donors.

A sample-barcoded 5' primer and a J-beta primer mix were used in a second PCR of roughly 6 to 11 cycles. One entry per CDR3 protein, called by TCRdb with MiXCR from the 5' RACE reads. Of hundreds of thousands of distinct CDR3 sequences detected, 62% appear once; the ten largest clones hold 28%. CDR3 length equals 13 residues. Germline V CDR1 and CDR2: SGHDN, FVKESK. V lost 1 base and J lost 4, with 6 bases in between. On this clonotype itself: Its antigen is not known.

Per sample, extraction of total RNA gave at least 5 micrograms in every case. This clonotype was obtained from a man younger than 40 in good health. The sequenced material came from blood. V and J are TRBV14 and TRBJ2-3; D gene uncertain. The CDR3 DNA sequence: TGTGCCAGCAGCCAAGTCCCCCCAGATACGCAGTATTTT. Protein: CASSQVPPDTQYF. Looking up the rest from reference TRBV14 and TRBJ2-3 gives the full variable domain: EAGVTQFPSHSVIEKGQTVTLRCDPISGHDNLYWYRRVMGKEIKFLLHFVKESKQDESGMPNNRFLAERTGGTYSTLKVQPAELEDSGVYFCASSQVPPDTQYFGPGTRLTVL.